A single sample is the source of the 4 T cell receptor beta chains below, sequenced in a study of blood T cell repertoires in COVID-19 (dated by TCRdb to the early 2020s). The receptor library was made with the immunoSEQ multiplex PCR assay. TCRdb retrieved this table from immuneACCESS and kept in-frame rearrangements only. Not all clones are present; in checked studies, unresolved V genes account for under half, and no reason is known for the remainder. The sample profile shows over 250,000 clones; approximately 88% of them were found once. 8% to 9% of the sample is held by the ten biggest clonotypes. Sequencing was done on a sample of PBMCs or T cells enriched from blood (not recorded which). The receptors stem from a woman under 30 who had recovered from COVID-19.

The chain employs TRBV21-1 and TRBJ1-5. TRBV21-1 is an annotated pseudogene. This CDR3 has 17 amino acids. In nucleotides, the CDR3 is TGTGCCAGCAGCAAAACTTTAAGCGGGAGAGGCAATCAGCCCCAGCATTTT. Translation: CASSKTLSGRGNQPQHF.

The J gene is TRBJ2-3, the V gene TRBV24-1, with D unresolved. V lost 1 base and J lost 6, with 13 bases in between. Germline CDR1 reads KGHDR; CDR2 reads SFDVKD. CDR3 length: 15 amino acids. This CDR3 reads CATSDFAKSADTQYF. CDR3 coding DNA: TGTGCCACCAGTGATTTTGCCAAGAGTGCGGATACGCAGTATTTT.

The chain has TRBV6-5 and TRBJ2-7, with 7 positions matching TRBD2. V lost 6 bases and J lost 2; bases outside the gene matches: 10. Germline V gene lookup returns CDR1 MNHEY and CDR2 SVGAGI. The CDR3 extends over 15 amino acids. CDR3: CASSMGAGEAYEQYF. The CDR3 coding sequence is TGTGCCAGCAGCATGGGTGCGGGAGAAGCCTACGAGCAGTACTTC.

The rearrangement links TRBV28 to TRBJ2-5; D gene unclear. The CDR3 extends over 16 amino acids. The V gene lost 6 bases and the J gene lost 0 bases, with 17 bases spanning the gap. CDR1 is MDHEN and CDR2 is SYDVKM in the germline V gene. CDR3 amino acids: CASRPGFAANQETQYF. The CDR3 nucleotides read TGTGCCAGCAGGCCCGGGTTTGCGGCCAACCAAGAGACCCAGTACTTC. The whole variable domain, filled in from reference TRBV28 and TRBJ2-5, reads DVKVTQSSRYLVKRTGEKVFLECVQDMDHENMFWYRQDPGLGLRLIYFSYDVKMKEKGDIPEGYSVSREKKERFSLILESASTNQTSMYLCASRPGFAANQETQYFGPGTRLLVL.